A selection of T cell receptor beta chains follows, all from one sample in a study of control samples from healthy donors and cancer patients. The protocol was immunoSEQ multiplex PCR, while the TCRdb copy is restricted to in-frame clones and leaves out a portion. The sample includes tens of thousands of clones, 88% of them seen just once. The sample comprised blood. These receptors were taken from a woman in her 70s in good health. Each CDR3 is given with its conserved first and last residue. D genes are given only for firm matches. The size field is filled for only some rows; it gives once, few, many or a size class.

-,TRBV7-9,TRBJ1-2,once,CASSLQQYGYTF,TGTGCCAGCAGCTTACAGCAGTATGGCTACACCTTC
TRBD1,TRBV6-2/TRBV6-3,TRBJ2-2,-,CASSPQDRATGELFF,TGTGCCAGCAGTCCCCAAGACAGGGCCACCGGGGAGCTGTTTTTT
-,TRBV6-1,TRBJ1-1,-,CASSEYKGYTEAFF,TGTGCCAGCAGTGAGTATAAGGGATACACTGAAGCTTTCTTT
TRBD1,TRBV15,TRBJ1-1,-,CATSRDGTGALGEAFF,TGTGCCACCAGCAGAGATGGGACAGGGGCTTTGGGTGAAGCTTTCTTT
-,TRBV19,TRBJ2-7,-,CASSIDPARGEQYF,TGTGCCAGTAGTATAGATCCGGCAAGGGGCGAGCAGTACTTC
TRBD1,TRBV3-1/TRBV3-2,TRBJ1-1,-,CASSQTGGAEAFF,TGTGCCAGCAGCCAAACAGGGGGTGCTGAAGCTTTCTTT
-,TRBV20-1,TRBJ2-3,-,CSAKQNTQYF,TGCAGTGCGAAGCAAAATACGCAGTATTTT
-,TRBV19,TRBJ1-1,-,CASRKIVGRMNTEAFF,TGTGCCAGTAGGAAAATTGTCGGGAGAATGAACACTGAAGCTTTCTTT
TRBD1,TRBV5-5,TRBJ2-5,-,CASSFTPAGGQETQYF,TGTGCCAGCAGCTTTACTCCTGCAGGGGGCCAAGAGACCCAGTACTTC
-,TRBV7-6,TRBJ1-5,few,CASSESAVWFSNQPQHF,TGTGCCAGCAGCGAAAGTGCGGTTTGGTTTAGCAATCAGCCCCAGCATTTT
-,TRBV6-5,TRBJ1-1,-,CASSHTGMNTEAFF,TGTGCCAGCAGCCACACAGGGATGAACACTGAAGCTTTCTTT
-,TRBV6-5,TRBJ1-5,-,CASSTSTSYGPQHF,TGTGCCAGCAGTACCTCAACTTCCTACGGCCCCCAGCATTTT
TRBD2,TRBV3-1/TRBV3-2,TRBJ2-3,-,CASSTAGTKDTQYF,TGTGCCAGCAGCACTGCCGGGACTAAGGATACGCAGTATTTT
-,TRBV3-1/TRBV3-2,TRBJ1-1,-,CASSSTGSTEAFF,TGTGCCAGCAGCAGTACAGGGAGCACTGAAGCTTTCTTT
-,TRBV28,TRBJ1-2,-,CASSRLGLDYGYTF,TGTGCCAGCAGTCGCCTGGGGCTTGACTATGGCTACACCTTC
TRBD2,TRBV9,TRBJ2-2,-,CASSVGGRTTGELFF,TGTGCCAGCAGCGTAGGCGGGAGGACCACCGGGGAGCTGTTTTTT
-,TRBV7-8,TRBJ2-7,-,CASSFSPSYEQYF,TGTGCCAGCAGTTTTAGTCCCTCCTACGAGCAGTACTTC
-,TRBV3-1/TRBV3-2,TRBJ1-2,-,CASSQGSGTFYGYTF,TGTGCCAGCAGCCAAGGCTCCGGGACCTTCTATGGCTACACCTTC
-,TRBV5-4,TRBJ2-1,-,CASRERNNEQFF,TGTGCCAGCAGGGAGCGGAACAATGAGCAGTTCTTC
TRBD1,TRBV5-6,TRBJ1-5,few,CASSLGGGTGVPQHF,TGTGCCAGCAGCTTGGGAGGGGGGACAGGCGTGCCCCAGCATTTT
-,TRBV29-1,TRBJ2-2,-,CSVVTGRTGELFF,TGCAGCGTTGTGACGGGAAGGACCGGGGAGCTGTTTTTT
TRBD2,TRBV7-6,TRBJ2-7,-,CASSLALLASRGEQYF,TGTGCCAGCAGCTTAGCCCTACTAGCGTCGCGGGGGGAGCAGTACTTC
-,TRBV2,TRBJ2-7,few,CASSFYEQYF,TGTGCCAGCAGTTTCTACGAGCAGTACTTC
-,TRBV6-2/TRBV6-3,TRBJ2-1,-,CASSYLGRDNEQFF,TGTGCCAGCAGTTATTTAGGTCGCGACAATGAGCAGTTCTTC
-,TRBV29-1,TRBJ2-3,-,CSAEHTDTQYF,TGCAGCGCCGAGCACACAGATACGCAGTATTTT
TRBD1,TRBV19,TRBJ1-6,-,CASSADRGGRSPLHF,TGTGCCAGTAGTGCGGACAGGGGCGGACGTTCACCCCTCCACTTT
-,TRBV7-9,TRBJ1-1,-,CASSPSSPTTEAFF,TGTGCCAGCAGCCCATCTTCCCCAACCACTGAAGCTTTCTTT
TRBD1,TRBV5-4,TRBJ2-4,-,CASSSKTGAKNIQYF,TGTGCCAGCAGCTCTAAGACAGGGGCCAAAAACATTCAGTACTTC
-,TRBV13,TRBJ1-3,-,CASSLGMGVSGNTIYF,TGTGCCAGCAGCTTAGGAATGGGGGTTTCTGGAAACACCATATATTTT
-,TRBV5-1,TRBJ1-1,-,CASSEGLLNTEAFF,TGCGCCAGCAGCGAAGGACTACTGAACACTGAAGCTTTCTTT
TRBD1,TRBV6-5,TRBJ1-2,-,CASRTGGGGGYTF,TGTGCCAGCAGGACAGGGGGTGGTGGTGGCTACACCTTC
-,TRBV6-1,TRBJ1-6,-,CASSEPFNSPLHF,TGTGCCAGCAGTGAACCCTTCAATTCACCCCTCCACTTT
-,TRBV14,TRBJ2-1,-,CASSHAWGGGDNEQFF,TGTGCCAGCAGCCACGCCTGGGGAGGGGGGGACAATGAGCAGTTCTTC
TRBD2,TRBV10-2,TRBJ2-7,-,CASSEGLAGGPFEQYF,TGCGCCAGCAGTGAAGGACTAGCGGGGGGGCCCTTCGAGCAGTACTTC
TRBD1,TRBV5-5,TRBJ2-2,-,CASRTGAHTGELFF,TGTGCCAGCAGGACAGGGGCCCACACCGGGGAGCTGTTTTTT
-,TRBV5-5,TRBJ2-5,-,CASSSAAKQETQYF,TGTGCCAGCAGCTCAGCGGCGAAACAAGAGACCCAGTACTTC